This TCR beta chain was recovered during a study of shared clonotypes between healthy human individuals. Study in general: Per-donor plates numbered three CD4 naive, three CD4 memory, two CD8 naive and one CD8 memory. Study findings and constraints: Naive subsets usually exceeded memory subsets in estimated richness.

There are 17 residues in the CDR3. With 0 bases clipped from V and 9 bases from J, the junction kept 10 bases outside the gene matches. The authors ran the assay at deep level. Repertoires were generated with immunoSEQ multiplex PCR, while TCRdb's copy carries only in-frame clones and drops some. The profile covers about 2.4 million clones, with around 90% appearing a single time and roughly 0.14% taken by the ten largest. Turning to this clone: Its antigen is not known.

The rearrangement uses TRBV5-3 and TRBJ1-6; 9 bases map to TRBD1. TRBV5-3 is known as an ORF, though its function is uncertain. This TCR came from a man between 18 and 29 years old in good health. The sample was naive CD4+ T cells sorted from blood. The subset: CD45RA+ positively selected. CDR3 region: CARSLAYRDRVASPLHF. CDR3 DNA: TGTGCCAGAAGCTTGGCCTATAGGGACAGGGTAGCTTCACCCCTCCACTTT.